A selection of T cell receptor beta chains follows, all from one sample in a study of cytomegalovirus exposure and HLA in healthy donors. Produced via immunoSEQ multiplex PCR; TCRdb's table is partial and in-frame only. The sample has 120,000 or so clones; over 75% are singletons. Input material: PBMCs. These receptors originate from a woman between 18 and 29 years old in good health and CMV-seronegative. Both conserved end residues are part of each CDR3. Each record gives: clone size, D gene, V gene, J gene, CDR3 DNA, CDR3 protein. The D gene is left open where the match is weak. The listing skips clone size in some rows; elsewhere it reads once, few, many or a size class.

-	TRBD1	TRBV18	TRBJ2-7	TGTGCCAGCTCACCGAAACCGGGACAGGGGACCTACGAGCAGTACTTC	CASSPKPGQGTYEQYF
-	-	TRBV27	TRBJ2-7	TGTGCCAGCAGTTTGACAGTAAGTACCTACGAGCAGTACTTC	CASSLTVSTYEQYF
-	TRBD1	TRBV11-2	TRBJ1-2	TGTGCCAGCAGGGGATTAGGCGGACAGGGGCGTGACTACACCTTC	CASRGLGGQGRDYTF
-	TRBD1	TRBV5-1	TRBJ1-5	TGCGCCAGCAGCTCCATGAACCAGACAGGGGAAGCGAATCAGCCCCAGCATTTT	CASSSMNQTGEANQPQHF
-	-	TRBV21-1	TRBJ1-5	TGTGCCAGCAGCAAGTTCGGAGGGCAGGATAAAAATCAGCCCCAGCATTTT	CASSKFGGQDKNQPQHF
-	-	TRBV6-1	TRBJ1-1	TGTGCCAGCAGTGCGGGACAAGAGAACACTGAAGCTTTCTTT	CASSAGQENTEAFF
-	-	TRBV5-1	TRBJ2-2	TGCGCCAGCAGCTTCGACGGGTACACCGGGGAGCTGTTTTTT	CASSFDGYTGELFF
-	-	TRBV13	TRBJ1-3	TGTGCCAGCAGGCAGGCTTTTCGTGGAAACACCATATATTTT	CASRQAFRGNTIYF
once	-	TRBV11-3	TRBJ1-1	TGTGCCAGCAGCTTAGCCTTCAGGGAAGGGGCTGAAGCTTTCTTT	CASSLAFREGAEAFF
-	-	TRBV5-1	TRBJ2-7	TGCGCCAGCAGCTTGTATAGCGAGCAGTACTTC	CASSLYSEQYF
-	-	TRBV10-1	TRBJ2-1	TGCGCCAGCAGTGAAGCTAGCCGTAGGTCTGTCGGTGAGCAGTTCTTC	CASSEASRRSVGEQFF
-	-	TRBV7-3	TRBJ1-1	TGTGCCAGCAGCTTAACAACAGGGCCGAACACTGAAGCTTTCTTT	CASSLTTGPNTEAFF
-	-	TRBV30	TRBJ1-1	TGTGCCTGGAGTGCAGGGGTCGGCACTGAAGCTTTCTTT	CAWSAGVGTEAFF
once	TRBD1	TRBV9	TRBJ1-1	TGTGCCAGCAGCGGGTACAGGGGGGCTTTCTTT	CASSGYRGAFF
-	-	TRBV2	TRBJ2-7	TGTGCCAGCAGTGGATCAGGGACTCTCTCCTACGAGCAGTACTTC	CASSGSGTLSYEQYF
-	-	TRBV4-2	TRBJ2-7	TGTGCCAGCAGCCAAGATCGAGCATTCGAGCAGTACTTC	CASSQDRAFEQYF
once	-	TRBV2	TRBJ1-1	TGTGCCAGCAGTGCCTGGGGGGATTTGGCTGAAGCTTTCTTT	CASSAWGDLAEAFF
-	-	TRBV2	TRBJ2-6	TGTGCCAGCAGGGGCACTGGGGCCAACGTCCTGACTTTC	CASRGTGANVLTF
-	-	TRBV7-3	TRBJ2-7	TGTGCCAGCAGCTTATTGGGCAGCGGCGAGCAGTACTTC	CASSLLGSGEQYF
few	TRBD2	TRBV27	TRBJ2-1	TGTGCCAGCAGTTCGCTAGCGGGATCGGGTGAGCAGTTCTTC	CASSSLAGSGEQFF
-	-	TRBV7-9	TRBJ2-1	TGTGCCAGCACCCCCCTCAATGAGCAGTTCTTC	CASTPLNEQFF
-	-	TRBV6-5	TRBJ2-2	TGTGCCAGCGGACGAGGGACCGGGGAGCTGTTTTTT	CASGRGTGELFF
-	TRBD1	TRBV7-2	TRBJ2-7	TGTGCCAGCAGCTTAGCGGAGGGACAGGGGGGTGGGGGGTACGAGCAGTACTTC	CASSLAEGQGGGGYEQYF
-	-	TRBV2	TRBJ2-1	TGTGCCAGCAGGGAGGGGGGGGCCAAAGAGCAGTTCTTC	CASREGGAKEQFF
-	TRBD2	TRBV19	TRBJ2-1	TGTGCCAGCAGCGGGGGGAAATACAATGAGCAGTTCTTC	CASSGGKYNEQFF
-	-	TRBV7-5	TRBJ1-2	TGTGTCAGAAGCTGCGAACTGGACAGGCGAGCCGAATGTGGCTACACCTTC	CVRSCELDRRAECGYTF
-	-	TRBV6-5	TRBJ2-7	TGTGCTACAAACCCTCGGGGGACAGTGTCCTACGAGCAGTACTTC	CATNPRGTVSYEQYF
-	-	TRBV27	TRBJ1-1	TGTGCCAGCAGTTTTAAAAAACAGAACATGAACACTGAAGCTTTCTTT	CASSFKKQNMNTEAFF
-	-	TRBV10-3	TRBJ1-2	TGTGCCATCAGTGAGAGGGGGGGACTCACTAACTATGGCTACACCTTC	CAISERGGLTNYGYTF